The 23 T cell receptor beta chains below all came from one sample that was sequenced in a study of shared clonotypes between healthy human individuals. TCRdb keeps only in-frame clones here, not all; method: immunoSEQ multiplex PCR. This table has some 2.1 million clones, 85% to 95% appearing once. What was sequenced was naive CD4+ T cells sorted from blood. Subset: CD45RA+ positively selected. The source is a man aged 18 to 30 in good health.

The chain has TRBV7-2 and TRBJ1-4; D uncertain. Germline values: CDR1 SGHTA, CDR2 FQGNSA. The CDR3 totals 15 residues. Trimming shortened V by 3 bases and J by 8 bases, and 16 bases separated the two germline ends. CDR3 bases: TGTGCCAGCAGCTTCCGGATTCCGGACCGAGAAAAACTGTTTTTT. It translates to CASSFRIPDREKLFF. The full variable domain, its missing parts supplied by reference TRBV7-2 and TRBJ1-4, is GAGVSQSPSNKVTEKGKDVELRCDPISGHTALYWYRQSLGQGLEFLIYFQGNSAPDKSGLPSDRFSAERTGGSVSTLTIQRTQQEDSAVYLCASSFRIPDREKLFFGSGTQLSVL.

J is TRBJ1-3 and V is TRBV2; 9 bases align to TRBD1. This CDR3 is built from 15 residues. Germline V lookup: CDR1 SNHLY, CDR2 FYNNEI. J lost 3 bases, V lost 5 bases, and 5 bases had no gene match. The CDR3 is CASSTDRGGGNTIYF. CDR3 sequence (DNA): TGTGCCAGCAGTACTGACAGGGGGGGTGGAAACACCATATATTTT. Variable domain in full (rest from reference TRBV2 and TRBJ1-3): EPEVTQTPSHQVTQMGQEVILRCVPISNHLYFYWYRQILGQKVEFLVSFYNNEISEKSEIFDDQFSVERPDGSNFTLKIRSTKLEDSAMYFCASSTDRGGGNTIYFGEGSWLTVV.

CDR3 DNA: TGTGCCAGCAGTTTTCGATGGGCTAGACAGTTCTTC. Amino acids: CASSFRWARQFF. This rearrangement joins TRBV28 to TRBJ2-1; D not resolved. CDR3 length: 12 residues. V lost 3 bases to trimming and J lost 13 bases, with 13 bases between them. Germline-derived CDR1 and CDR2 are MDHEN and SYDVKM.

The chain joins TRBV30 to TRBJ1-2; perhaps TRBD1 as D (5 bases). CDR3 size: 14 residues. The germline V gene encodes CDR1 GTSNPN and CDR2 SVGIG (reference sequence). Trimming took off 3 bases at V and 2 bases at J, with 13 bases between the two ends. CDR3 sequence (DNA): TGTGCCTGGAGCGAATCGGGGCCCAACTATGGCTACACCTTC. As protein: CAWSESGPNYGYTF.

The chain is built from TRBV6-5 and TRBJ2-7, with 10 bases that match TRBD1. V dropped 6 bases and J dropped 5; count of bases not matched to a gene: 7. The germline V gene has CDR1 MNHEY and CDR2 SVGAGI. The CDR3 runs to 14 residues. CDR3 nucleotides: TGTGCCAGCAGCCTGGGACAGGGGTTCGACGAGCAGTACTTC. Translating gives CASSLGQGFDEQYF.

This chain uses TRBV4-1 with TRBJ2-7; unclear D gene. Trimming cost V 5 bases and J 2 bases, with 13 bases left between them. Germline CDR1 reads MGHRA; CDR2 reads YSYEKL. The CDR3 sequence is 14 residues long. In DNA, the CDR3 is TGCGCCAGCAGCTCCATGGTGCTAGCCTACGAGCAGTACTTC. As protein: CASSSMVLAYEQYF.

Details on this clone: In the same sample, other DNA sequences code for this CDR3. The V and J genes are TRBV5-1 and TRBJ1-3; D remains ambiguous. V shed 0 bases and J shed 0 bases, with 10 bases lying between them. Germline CDR1 and CDR2: SGHRS and YFSETQ. CDR3 length: 16 residues. This chain's CDR3 is CASSLEGLNSGNTIYF. In DNA, the CDR3 is TGCGCCAGCAGCTTGGAGGGTCTCAACTCTGGAAACACCATATATTTT.

The V and J genes are TRBV20-1 and TRBJ1-2; D remains ambiguous. Germline assignment: CDR1 DFQATT and CDR2 SNEGSKA (reference sequence). V shed 3 bases and J shed 8 bases, with 10 bases lying between them. The CDR3 contains 11 residues. In nucleotides, the CDR3 is TGCAGTGCTAGTATTCTAGGGGGCTACACCTTC. Translated, it gives CSASILGGYTF.

V is TRBV7-2 and J is TRBJ1-5, with D perhaps matching TRBD1 (5 bases). The CDR3 has 15 amino acids. Germline V lookup: CDR1 SGHTA, CDR2 FQGNSA. The germline V and J ends were trimmed by 1 base and 5 bases, with 12 bases remaining between them. CDR3 loop: CASSLVGGDDQPQHF. The CDR3, as DNA: TGTGCCAGCAGCTTAGTGGGAGGGGATGATCAGCCCCAGCATTTT.

On this clone: An end of the junction does not agree with germline; a read error may underlie this. The rearrangement links TRBV6-1 to TRBJ1-1; 12 bases line up with TRBD1. The germline gives CDR1 MNHNS, CDR2 SASEGT. The CDR3 sequence is 14 residues long. The CDR3 spells CASRSTGTGGIILF. CDR3 DNA sequence: TGTGCCAGCAGAAGCACCGGGACAGGGGGCATTATCCTTTTT.

The chain joins TRBV29-1 to TRBJ1-5; no clear D. The V gene's germline CDR1 is SQVTM and CDR2 ANQGSEA. The V end lost 6 bases, the J end lost 3 bases, and 9 bases lay between the germline ends. The CDR3 spans 12 residues. In nucleotides, the CDR3 is TGCAGCGTGGGAACACTCAATCAGCCCCAGCATTTT. Protein sequence: CSVGTLNQPQHF.

The chain employs TRBV6-5 and TRBJ2-5, with TRBD1 matching 7 bases. In germline, CDR1 is MNHEY, CDR2 SVGAGI. The CDR3 sequence is 15 residues long. After removal of 10 bases from V and 5 bases from J, the junction contained 16 bases not matched to a gene. The CDR3 bases are TGTGCCACCAGGGGGAGAGGGTTGGCCCGGGAGACCCAGTACTTC. Protein product: CATRGRGLARETQYF.

The chain employs TRBV6-5 and TRBJ1-1, with TRBD1 identical over 7 bases. With V trimmed by 4 bases and J by 4 bases, 6 bases remained unmatched. The CDR3 has 14 amino acids. Germline CDR1 is MNHEY and CDR2 is SVGAGI. The CDR3 region has the DNA TGTGCCAGCAGTTCACAACAGGGGATCACTGAAGCTTTCTTT. The encoded protein is CASSSQQGITEAFF.

This clone was counted a single time. The chain uses TRBV6-5 and TRBJ1-2, with no clear D. Trimming took 7 bases from V and 7 from J, leaving 16 bases between them. Germline CDR1 and CDR2: MNHEY and SVGAGI. CDR3 length: 13 amino acids. The CDR3 DNA sequence: TGTGCCAGCACCCACCCCCAGATGGGTGGCTACACCTTC. Translated, it gives CASTHPQMGGYTF.

The V and J genes are TRBV19 and TRBJ1-6; TRBD1 matches 7 bases. Germline CDR1 and CDR2: LNHDA and SQIVND (reference sequence). The V and J ends lost 5 bases and 14 bases, in that order; junction bases with no gene match: 15. This CDR3 is 15 amino acids long. Written as DNA, the CDR3 is TGTGCCAGTAGTGAACAGGGGTCCGGTGGGGCGACCCTCCACTTT. It is translated as CASSEQGSGGATLHF.

To note about this clone: Within the sample, other DNA sequences also encode this same CDR3. The chain recombines TRBV7-2 with TRBJ2-3; no reliable D call. Trimming stripped 4 bases from V and 0 bases from J, with 2 bases between. Germline CDR1 SGHTA, CDR2 FQGNSA. This CDR3 region has 12 residues. The DNA of the CDR3 is TGTGCCAGCAGCTCTAGCACAGATACGCAGTATTTT. Protein: CASSSSTDTQYF.

V and J are TRBV6-1 and TRBJ2-3; 8 bases match TRBD1. Germline V gene sequence: CDR1 MNHNS, CDR2 SASEGT. This CDR3 region has 15 residues. Germline trimming cut 6 bases from V and 1 base from J; bases unmatched to any gene: 6. The DNA of the CDR3 is TGTGCCAGCAGGAATCCGGGACAGGGCACAGATACGCAGTATTTT. Translating gives CASRNPGQGTDTQYF.

The chain carries TRBV11-2 and TRBJ2-2; TRBD2 is a possible D gene (5 bases). CDR1 is SGHAT, CDR2 FQNNGV, per germline. Trimming left V 5 bases short and J 5 bases short, with 12 bases between. The CDR3 runs 14 residues. DNA of the CDR3: TGTGCCAGCAGCCCGACTGGGGAGACCGGGGAGCTGTTTTTT. This translates into CASSPTGETGELFF. Complete variable domain (other parts from reference TRBV11-2 and TRBJ2-2): EAGVAQSPRYKIIEKRQSVAFWCNPISGHATLYWYQQILGQGPKLLIQFQNNGVVDDSQLPKDRFSAERLKGVDSTLKIQPAKLEDSAVYLCASSPTGETGELFFGEGSRLTVL.

The chain carries TRBV6-1 and TRBJ2-7; TRBD2 aligns across 9 bases. Germline loops: CDR1 MNHNS, CDR2 SASEGT. This CDR3 spans 14 amino acids. Trimming took 2 bases from V and 4 from J; bases not matched to a gene: 3. The CDR3 protein is CASSESSGGYEQYF. In nucleotides, the CDR3 is TGTGCCAGCAGTGAAAGCAGCGGGGGGTACGAGCAGTACTTC.

The chain uses TRBV19 and TRBJ1-4, with D tentatively TRBD1 (6 bases). In germline, CDR1 is LNHDA, CDR2 SQIVND (reference sequence). This CDR3 region has 14 residues. V gave up 4 bases and J gave up 7 bases, with 13 bases separating them. CDR3 sequence: CASSSRDKVEKLFF. CDR3 sequence (DNA): TGTGCCAGTAGTAGTAGGGACAAGGTTGAAAAACTGTTTTTT. Full variable domain (outside the CDR3, taken from reference TRBV19 and TRBJ1-4): DGGITQSPKYLFRKEGQNVTLSCEQNLNHDAMYWYRQDPGQGLRLIYYSQIVNDFQKGDIAEGYSVSREKKESFPLTVTSAQKNPTAFYLCASSSRDKVEKLFFGSGTQLSVL.

The V gene is TRBV30, the J gene TRBJ1-3; D is unclear. CDR3 length equals 16 residues. Germline V gene data show CDR1 as GTSNPN and CDR2 as SVGIG (reference sequence). V lost 3 bases and J 0 bases, leaving 15 bases between the germline ends. In nucleotides, the CDR3 is TGTGCCTGGAGGTACCTTGGGCCGCCCTCTGGAAACACCATATATTTT. This sequence encodes CAWRYLGPPSGNTIYF.

This chain connects TRBV7-8 to TRBJ2-4; 8 bases match TRBD2. The junction had 5 bases not matched to a gene; V was cut back by 6 bases and J by 1 base. Germline CDR1 reads SGHVS; CDR2 reads FQNEAQ. CDR3 length: 15 amino acids. The CDR3 DNA sequence: TGTGCCAGCAGTCGGGGGGGGCCGGCCAAAAACATTCAGTACTTC. This gives the protein CASSRGGPAKNIQYF.

The chain has TRBV19 and TRBJ2-4; perhaps TRBD2 as D (6 bases). Germline assignment: CDR1 LNHDA and CDR2 SQIVND (reference sequence). Deletions cut 3 bases from V and 5 bases from J, with 14 bases between. The CDR3 loop spans 15 amino acids. DNA of the CDR3: TGTGCCAGTAGTATCAAACTAGCTAGCCAAAACATTCAGTACTTC. This codes for CASSIKLASQNIQYF.